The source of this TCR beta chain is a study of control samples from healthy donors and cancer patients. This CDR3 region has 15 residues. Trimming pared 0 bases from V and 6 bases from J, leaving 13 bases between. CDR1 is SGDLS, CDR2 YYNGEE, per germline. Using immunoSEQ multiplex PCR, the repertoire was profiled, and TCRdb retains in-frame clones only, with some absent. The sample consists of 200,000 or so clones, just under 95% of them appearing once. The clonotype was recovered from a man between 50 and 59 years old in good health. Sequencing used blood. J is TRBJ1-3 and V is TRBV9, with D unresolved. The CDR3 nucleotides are TGTGCCAGCAGCGTAGGAAACTACCCCGAAAACACCATATATTTT. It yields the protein CASSVGNYPENTIYF.